What follows are 4 T cell receptor beta chains derived from one specimen sequenced in a study of lymphopenia after photon versus proton radiotherapy. Measured with immunoSEQ multiplex PCR; TCRdb has only the in-frame clones, and not every one. Among 160,000 or so clones listed, 70% to 90% were seen once. The sample in question was peripheral blood, obtained from a patient treated with photon-based radiotherapy. The receptors derive from a man aged 50 or older with gastric cancer.

This chain links TRBV11-2 with TRBJ2-1, with a tentative D call TRBD2 (6 bases). This CDR3 region has 14 residues. V lost 5 bases to trimming and J lost 6 bases, with 14 bases between them. Germline V gene data show CDR1 as SGHAT and CDR2 as FQNNGV. This CDR3 reads CASSPLPGANEQFF. The CDR3 DNA is TGTGCCAGCAGCCCACTGCCGGGAGCCAATGAGCAGTTCTTC.

The chain recombines TRBV9 with TRBJ1-5; weak D call: TRBD1 (6 bases). V lost 3 bases, J lost 7 bases, and 14 bases lay in between. CDR3 length: 14 amino acids. CDR1 and CDR2 (germline): SGDLS, YYNGEE. The CDR3 protein is CASSAGQYGQPQHF. For the CDR3, the DNA is TGTGCCAGCAGCGCAGGACAGTATGGACAGCCCCAGCATTTT.

The chain recombines TRBV7-8 with TRBJ2-6; possibly TRBD1 for D (5 bases). The V end was cut by 5 bases, the J end by 0 bases, with 11 bases between. The CDR3 has 16 residues. The germline V gene encodes CDR1 SGHVS and CDR2 FQNEAQ. The CDR3 here is CASSTQGFSGANVLTF. As DNA, the CDR3 is TGTGCCAGCAGCACTCAGGGATTCTCTGGGGCCAACGTCCTGACTTTC.

The chain links TRBV7-3 to TRBJ2-2, with 8 bases fitting TRBD1. Germline assignment: CDR1 SGHTA and CDR2 FQGTGA. V gave up 2 bases and J gave up 5 bases; unmatched junction bases: 4. CDR3 length equals 15 residues. In DNA form, the CDR3 reads TGTGCCAGCAGCTTAGTCAGGGGGCAAACCGGGGAGCTGTTTTTT. This codes for CASSLVRGQTGELFF.